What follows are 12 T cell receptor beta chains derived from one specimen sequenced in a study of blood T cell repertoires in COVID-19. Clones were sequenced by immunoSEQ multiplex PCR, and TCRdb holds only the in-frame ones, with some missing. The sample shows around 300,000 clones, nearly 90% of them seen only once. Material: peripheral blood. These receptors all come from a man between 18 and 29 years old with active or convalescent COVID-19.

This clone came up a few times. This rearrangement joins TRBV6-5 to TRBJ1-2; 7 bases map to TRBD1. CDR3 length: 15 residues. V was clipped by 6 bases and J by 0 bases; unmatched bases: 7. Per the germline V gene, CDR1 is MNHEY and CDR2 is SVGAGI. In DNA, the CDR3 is TGTGCCAGCAGCGCTACAGGGGTGCCTAACTATGGCTACACCTTC. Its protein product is CASSATGVPNYGYTF.

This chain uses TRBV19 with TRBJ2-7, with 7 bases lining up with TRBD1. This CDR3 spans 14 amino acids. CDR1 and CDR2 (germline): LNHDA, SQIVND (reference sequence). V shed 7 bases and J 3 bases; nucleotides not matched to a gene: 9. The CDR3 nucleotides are TGTGCCAGTACCACCGGGACAGCTCACTACGAGCAGTACTTC. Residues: CASTTGTAHYEQYF. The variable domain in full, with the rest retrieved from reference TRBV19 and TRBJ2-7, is DGGITQSPKYLFRKEGQNVTLSCEQNLNHDAMYWYRQDPGQGLRLIYYSQIVNDFQKGDIAEGYSVSREKKESFPLTVTSAQKNPTAFYLCASTTGTAHYEQYFGPGTRLTVT.

The CDR3 spells CASLGGNTIYF. CDR3 bases: TGTGCCTCACTAGGCGGAAACACCATATATTTT. The chain employs TRBV2 and TRBJ1-3; D is unclear. V lost 11 bases to trimming and J lost 4 bases, with 9 bases between them. Germline-derived CDR1 and CDR2 are SNHLY and FYNNEI. The CDR3 has 11 amino acids.

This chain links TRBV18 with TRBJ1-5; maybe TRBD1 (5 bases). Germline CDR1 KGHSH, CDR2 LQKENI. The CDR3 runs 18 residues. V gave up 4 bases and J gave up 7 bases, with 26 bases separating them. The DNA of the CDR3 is TGTGCCAGCTCACATACCCGACTTACAGAAGGCTGGACACAGCCCCAGCATTTT. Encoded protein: CASSHTRLTEGWTQPQHF.

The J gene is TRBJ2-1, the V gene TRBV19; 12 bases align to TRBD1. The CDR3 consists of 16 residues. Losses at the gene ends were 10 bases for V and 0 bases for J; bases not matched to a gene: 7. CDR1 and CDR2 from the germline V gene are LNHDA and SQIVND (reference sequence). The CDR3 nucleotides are TGTGCCACCGGGACAGGGGGCAGCCTCTCCTACAATGAGCAGTTCTTC. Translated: CATGTGGSLSYNEQFF.

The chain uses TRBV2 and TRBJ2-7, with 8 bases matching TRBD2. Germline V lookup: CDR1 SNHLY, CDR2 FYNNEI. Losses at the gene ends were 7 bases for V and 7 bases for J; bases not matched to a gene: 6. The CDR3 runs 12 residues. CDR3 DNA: TGTGCCAGCAATTCGGGGGGGCCAGAGCAGTACTTC. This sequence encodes CASNSGGPEQYF. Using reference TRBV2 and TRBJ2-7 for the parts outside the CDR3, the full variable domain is EPEVTQTPSHQVTQMGQEVILRCVPISNHLYFYWYRQILGQKVEFLVSFYNNEISEKSEIFDDQFSVERPDGSNFTLKIRSTKLEDSAMYFCASNSGGPEQYFGPGTRLTVT.

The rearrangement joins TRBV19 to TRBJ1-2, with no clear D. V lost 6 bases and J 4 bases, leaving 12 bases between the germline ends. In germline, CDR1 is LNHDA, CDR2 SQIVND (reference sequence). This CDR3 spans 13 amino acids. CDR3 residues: CASRGEVVYGYTF. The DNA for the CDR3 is TGTGCCAGTAGGGGAGAGGTTGTCTATGGCTACACCTTC.

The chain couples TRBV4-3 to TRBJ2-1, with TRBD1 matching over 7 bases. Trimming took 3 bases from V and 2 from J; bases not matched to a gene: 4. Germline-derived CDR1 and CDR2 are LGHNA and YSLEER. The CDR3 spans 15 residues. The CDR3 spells CASSQLTGTYNEQFF. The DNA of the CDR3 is TGCGCCAGCAGCCAGTTGACAGGGACCTACAATGAGCAGTTCTTC.

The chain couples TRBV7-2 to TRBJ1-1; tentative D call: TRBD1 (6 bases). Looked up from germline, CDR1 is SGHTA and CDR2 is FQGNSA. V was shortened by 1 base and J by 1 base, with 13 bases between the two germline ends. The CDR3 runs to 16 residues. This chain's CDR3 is CASSLVSGGWNTEAFF. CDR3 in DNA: TGTGCCAGCAGCTTAGTATCGGGGGGCTGGAACACTGAAGCTTTCTTT.

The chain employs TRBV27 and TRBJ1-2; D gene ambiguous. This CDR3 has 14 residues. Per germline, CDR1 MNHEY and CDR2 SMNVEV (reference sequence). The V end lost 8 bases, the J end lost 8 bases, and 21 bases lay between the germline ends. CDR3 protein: CASSSPVSGSGYTF. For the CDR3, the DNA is TGTGCCAGCTCATCGCCCGTGTCAGGCAGCGGCTACACCTTC.

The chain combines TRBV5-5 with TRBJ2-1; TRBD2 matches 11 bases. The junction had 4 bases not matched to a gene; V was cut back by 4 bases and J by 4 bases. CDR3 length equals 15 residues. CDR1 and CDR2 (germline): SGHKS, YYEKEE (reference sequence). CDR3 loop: CASSQGTSGYNEQFF. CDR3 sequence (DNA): TGTGCCAGCAGCCAGGGGACTAGCGGATACAATGAGCAGTTCTTC.

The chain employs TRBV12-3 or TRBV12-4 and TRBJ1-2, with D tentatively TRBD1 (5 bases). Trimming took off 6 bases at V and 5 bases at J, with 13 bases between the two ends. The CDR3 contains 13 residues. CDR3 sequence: CASSRSGGYGYTF. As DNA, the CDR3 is TGTGCCAGCAGCCGTTCGGGGGGGTATGGCTACACCTTC.